What follows describes a single T cell receptor beta chain. Antigen: not known. This record comes from a study of cytomegalovirus exposure and HLA in healthy donors. Findings and limits, study-wide: Earlier analysis yielded a pattern in which most TCR beta V segments were productive about 87% or about 30% of the time. It was assumed in the presence/absence analyses that sequencing depth was roughly uniform across donors.

With 60 Vbeta and 13 Jbeta primers, the PCR was carried out. Data came from immunoSEQ multiplex PCR; TCRdb stores just in-frame clones and leaves some out. The profile shows approximately 220,000 clones, 75% to 80% of them singletons. Looked up from germline, CDR1 is SGDLS and CDR2 is YYNGEE. V lost 2 bases to trimming and J lost 5 bases, with 13 bases between them. The CDR3 loop spans 14 amino acids. This chain uses TRBV9 with TRBJ1-2, with D possibly TRBD1 on 5 matching bases. The sequenced sample was PBMCs. This clonotype was sampled from a man aged 18 to 29 in good health and CMV-seronegative. CDR3 residues: CASSVGGRGYGYTF. The CDR3 DNA is TGTGCCAGCAGCGTGGGGGGACGGGGATATGGCTACACCTTC.